This T cell receptor beta chain is drawn from a study of blood T cell repertoires in COVID-19. Germline V CDR1 and CDR2: SGHNT, YENEEA. Between the trimmed V and J ends, which lost 1 base and 5 bases, there was a span of 14 bases. This CDR3 has 15 residues. Using immunoSEQ multiplex PCR, the repertoire was profiled, and TCRdb retains in-frame clones only, with some absent. The data contain about 260,000 clones, about 82% of them singletons. Sequencing was performed on PBMCs or T cells enriched from blood (not recorded which). The TCR originated in a woman in her forties or fifties who had recovered from COVID-19. The V call is TRBV11-3, the J call TRBJ1-1; no reliable D call. CDR3 residues: CASSLAFGPETEAFF. The DNA for the CDR3 is TGTGCCAGCAGCTTAGCATTTGGCCCGGAGACTGAAGCTTTCTTT.